Given below is one T cell receptor beta chain in context. No antigen is known for it. The data stem from a study of cytomegalovirus exposure and HLA in healthy donors. Study conclusions and caveats: A later analysis reportedly identified an Asian-associated ancestry cluster as carrying fewer N-insertions than the roughly 670-donor mean. Later, TCR association rates were found to vary by HLA locus, highest for DRB1 and lowest for HLA-C. Judged likely to be a sequencing artifact was a cluster of highly shared sequence variants.

The PCR was carried out with 60 Vbeta primers and 13 Jbeta primers. Assay used: immunoSEQ multiplex PCR; TCRdb lists only in-frame clones, some missing. Among 150,000 to 200,000 clones listed, less than 80% were seen once. This receptor was identified in a woman aged 25 to 39 in good health and CMV-seropositive. Sequenced material: PBMCs.

This CDR3 reads CASSLVEDGGETQYF. The DNA of the CDR3 is TGTGCCAGCAGCTTAGTTGAGGACGGGGGGGAGACCCAGTACTTC. This chain connects TRBV7-2 to TRBJ2-5, with 7 bases that match TRBD2. V lost 1 base and J lost 5; bases outside the gene matches: 7. Germline loops: CDR1 SGHTA, CDR2 FQGNSA. This CDR3 is 15 amino acids long. Variable domain in full (rest from reference TRBV7-2 and TRBJ2-5): GAGVSQSPSNKVTEKGKDVELRCDPISGHTALYWYRQSLGQGLEFLIYFQGNSAPDKSGLPSDRFSAERTGGSVSTLTIQRTQQEDSAVYLCASSLVEDGGETQYFGPGTRLLVL.